Sequencing of this T cell receptor beta chain was carried out in a study of T cells in Graves' hyperthyroidism and ophthalmopathy. General study findings and limits: Before onset, by a median of about six months, the model predicted ophthalmopathy. Also found in blood were most expanded thyroid clonotypes above 0.001.

The V gene's germline CDR1 is KGHDR and CDR2 SFDVKD. Trimming stripped 3 bases from V and 5 bases from J, with 18 bases between. The CDR3 totals 16 residues. The sample holds one count of this clonotype. Antigen specificity is unknown. Amplification targeted TCR beta CDR3 regions from RNA transcripts. A set of HTBI primers served as the primers for a first-round RT-PCR of the TCR CDR3. TCRdb redid the calling of the multiplex PCR reads with MiXCR, one entry per CDR3 protein. Of more than 500,000 distinct CDR3 sequences in the sample, under 60% are singletons; the top ten hold 19%. The chain carries TRBV24-1 and TRBJ1-1; TRBD1 might be the D (5 bases). Sequencing was done on a sample of peripheral blood or thyroid tissue (not recorded which). The TCR sequence derives from an adult woman with Graves' disease, either hyperthyroidism or ophthalmopathy (not recorded which). The CDR3, as DNA: TGTGCCACCAGTGATAATGGGGCCACGGGGGGGACTGAAGCTTTCTTT. Amino acid sequence: CATSDNGATGGTEAFF.